This paragraph covers one TCR beta chain sequence. The data originate from a study of shared clonotypes between healthy human individuals. Study overall: Three plates each covered CD4 naive and memory; CD8 naive two, CD8 memory one.

Here immunoSEQ multiplex PCR was the method, and the copy in TCRdb shows in-frame clones only, minus some. The sample has 660,000 or so clones, approximately 96% seen once. Positive CCR7 selection of CD45RO-negative cells yielded the naive CD8 cells, and terminally differentiated effector memory CD45RA+ cells were excluded. Germline V gene lookup returns CDR1 LNHDA and CDR2 SQIVND (reference sequence). The CDR3 has 13 residues. The germline V and J ends were trimmed by 6 bases and 1 base, with 10 bases remaining between them. V is TRBV19 and J is TRBJ2-7, with unresolved D. The sequencing input was naive CD8+ T cells sorted from blood. This sequence was found in a woman under 40 in good health. The CDR3 here is CASSQTPSYEQYF. The CDR3, as DNA: TGTGCCAGTAGCCAGACACCGTCCTACGAGCAGTACTTC. The full variable domain, completed using reference TRBV19 and TRBJ2-7, is DGGITQSPKYLFRKEGQNVTLSCEQNLNHDAMYWYRQDPGQGLRLIYYSQIVNDFQKGDIAEGYSVSREKKESFPLTVTSAQKNPTAFYLCASSQTPSYEQYFGPGTRLTVT.